This TCR beta chain was captured by sequencing in a study of cytomegalovirus exposure and HLA in healthy donors. The PCR used 60 Vbeta and 13 Jbeta primers. Clones were read by immunoSEQ multiplex PCR, and TCRdb kept only the in-frame ones, dropping some. In the table there are about 150,000 clones, about three quarters of which are singletons. The V end lost 1 base, the J end lost 0 bases, and 14 bases lay between the germline ends. Germline values: CDR1 SGHRS, CDR2 YFSETQ. The CDR3 length is 17 residues. Sequencing was performed on PBMCs. The source of this sequence is a woman aged 25 to 45 in good health and CMV-seronegative. The chain joins TRBV5-1 to TRBJ1-3, with D perhaps matching TRBD1 (6 bases). The CDR3 reads CASSLLPGQTSGNTIYF. The CDR3 DNA reads as TGCGCCAGCAGCTTGTTACCGGGACAAACCTCTGGAAACACCATATATTTT. The full variable domain, its missing parts supplied by reference TRBV5-1 and TRBJ1-3, is KAGVTQTPRYLIKTRGQQVTLSCSPISGHRSVSWYQQTPGQGLQFLFEYFSETQRNKGNFPGRFSGRQFSNSRSEMNVSTLELGDSALYLCASSLLPGQTSGNTIYFGEGSWLTVV.